What follows are 10 T cell receptor beta chains derived from one specimen sequenced in a study of PD-1 blockade in classical Hodgkin lymphoma. Time point meaning: cycle 4 day 1 (C4D1), after five to seven weeks of nivolumab. There was relapse after autologous stem cell transplantation in every patient, and there was variation in brentuximab vedotin exposure. Sequencing used immunoSEQ multiplex PCR; TCRdb keeps in-frame clones, though not all of them. The sample yields about 89,000 clones, 90% seen once. Source: peripheral blood mononuclear cells (PBMCs), taken before the fourth cycle of nivolumab. Source of these receptors: a human donor with classical Hodgkin lymphoma.

The chain has TRBV7-6 and TRBJ2-1; D is perhaps TRBD2 (5 bases). The V and J ends lost 1 base and 4 bases respectively, with 11 bases between them. This CDR3 is 15 amino acids long. The germline V gene encodes CDR1 SGHVS and CDR2 FNYEAQ. The DNA of the CDR3 is TGTGCCAGCAGCTTAGTCGAGGGCGCGTACAATGAGCAGTTCTTC. Translation: CASSLVEGAYNEQFF.

The chain carries TRBV6-4 and TRBJ2-1, with TRBD2 matching 7 bases. The CDR3 contains 16 residues. V lost 2 bases to trimming and J lost 0 bases; unmatched junction nucleotides: 4. The germline V gene encodes CDR1 MRHNA and CDR2 SNTAGT. Here the CDR3 reads CASSDGRGSSYNEQFF. In DNA, the CDR3 is TGTGCCAGCAGTGACGGGCGGGGGAGCTCCTACAATGAGCAGTTCTTC.

The chain recombines TRBV27 with TRBJ1-4; D gene uncertain. Deletions cut 6 bases from V and 0 bases from J, with 17 bases between. Germline assignment: CDR1 MNHEY and CDR2 SMNVEV (reference sequence). This CDR3 comprises 17 residues. CDR3 DNA: TGTGCCAGCAGGACTAGAAGGCAGGCGGCAACTAATGAAAAACTGTTTTTT. It translates to CASRTRRQAATNEKLFF.

This chain uses TRBV4-2 with TRBJ2-5; possibly TRBD1 or TRBD2 for D (6 bases each). V was shortened by 5 bases and J by 5 bases, with 9 bases between the two germline ends. The CDR3 spans 12 residues. The V gene's germline CDR1 is LGHNA and CDR2 YNFKEQ. The DNA for the CDR3 is TGTGCCAGCAGCGGAGGGGGGGAGACCCAGTACTTC. It yields the protein CASSGGGETQYF.

This chain connects TRBV7-9 to TRBJ2-1; 10 bases map to TRBD2. The CDR3 contains 15 residues. V shed 4 bases, J shed 7 bases, and the junction held 7 bases outside the gene matches. The germline V gene encodes CDR1 SEHNR and CDR2 FQNEAQ (reference sequence). The CDR3 is CASSYRTSGHNEQFF. The CDR3 DNA reads TGTGCCAGCAGCTATCGGACTAGCGGACATAATGAGCAGTTCTTC.

This rearrangement joins TRBV25-1 to TRBJ1-2; no clear D. Germline V gene data show CDR1 as MGHDK and CDR2 as SYGVNS. The CDR3 totals 14 residues. V gave up 3 bases and J gave up 4 bases, with 12 bases separating them. The DNA for the CDR3 is TGTGCCAGCAGTGAGATGGGTGACCCCTATGGCTACACCTTC. Translation gives CASSEMGDPYGYTF.

The chain joins TRBV15 to TRBJ1-2, with TRBD1 identical over 9 bases. The CDR3 is 15 amino acids. Germline V gives CDR1 LNHNV, CDR2 YYDKDF (reference sequence). With 2 bases clipped from V and 7 bases from J, the junction kept 8 bases outside the gene matches. The CDR3 DNA sequence: TGTGCCACCAGCAGACCCGGGACAGGGCCTTTTGGCTACACCTTC. Translated, it gives CATSRPGTGPFGYTF.

The gene calls are TRBV9 and TRBJ2-1; the match to TRBD2 covers 7 bases. The germline CDR1 and CDR2 sequences are SGDLS and YYNGEE. The V gene end was trimmed by 0 bases and the J gene end by 10 bases; junction bases not matched to a gene: 10. The CDR3 has 15 amino acids. The CDR3, as DNA: TGTGCCAGCAGCGTAGACGGACTAGAAGTCGGAGAGCAGTTCTTC. This codes for CASSVDGLEVGEQFF.

The rearrangement joins TRBV18 to TRBJ1-1; no reliable D call. The V gene's germline CDR1 is KGHSH and CDR2 LQKENI. The CDR3 totals 14 residues. The germline V and J ends were trimmed by 6 bases and 3 bases, with 14 bases remaining between them. The chain's CDR3 is CASSTRDGDTEAFF. CDR3 coding DNA: TGTGCCAGCTCCACCCGGGATGGAGACACTGAAGCTTTCTTT.

This chain links TRBV5-5 with TRBJ2-7; D gene uncertain. From germline, CDR1 is SGHKS and CDR2 YYEKEE (reference sequence). The CDR3 loop spans 13 amino acids. The V end was cut by 2 bases, the J end by 2 bases, with 8 bases between. Written as DNA, the CDR3 is TGTGCCAGCAGCTTTTCCCTGACCTACGAGCAGTACTTC. Translating it yields CASSFSLTYEQYF.